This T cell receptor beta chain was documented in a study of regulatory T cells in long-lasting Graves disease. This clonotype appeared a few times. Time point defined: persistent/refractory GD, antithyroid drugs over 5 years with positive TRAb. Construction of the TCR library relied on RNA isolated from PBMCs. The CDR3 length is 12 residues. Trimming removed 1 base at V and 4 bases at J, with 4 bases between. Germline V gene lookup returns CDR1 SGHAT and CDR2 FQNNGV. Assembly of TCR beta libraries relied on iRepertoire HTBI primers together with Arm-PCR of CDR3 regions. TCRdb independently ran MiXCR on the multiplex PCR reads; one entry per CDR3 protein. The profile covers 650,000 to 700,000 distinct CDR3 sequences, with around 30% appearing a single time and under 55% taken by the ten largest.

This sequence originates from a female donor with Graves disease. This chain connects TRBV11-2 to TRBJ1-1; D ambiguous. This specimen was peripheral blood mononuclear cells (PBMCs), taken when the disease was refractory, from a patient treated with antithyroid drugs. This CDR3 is CASSLVITEAFF. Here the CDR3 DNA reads TGTGCCAGCAGCTTAGTTATCACTGAAGCTTTCTTT.